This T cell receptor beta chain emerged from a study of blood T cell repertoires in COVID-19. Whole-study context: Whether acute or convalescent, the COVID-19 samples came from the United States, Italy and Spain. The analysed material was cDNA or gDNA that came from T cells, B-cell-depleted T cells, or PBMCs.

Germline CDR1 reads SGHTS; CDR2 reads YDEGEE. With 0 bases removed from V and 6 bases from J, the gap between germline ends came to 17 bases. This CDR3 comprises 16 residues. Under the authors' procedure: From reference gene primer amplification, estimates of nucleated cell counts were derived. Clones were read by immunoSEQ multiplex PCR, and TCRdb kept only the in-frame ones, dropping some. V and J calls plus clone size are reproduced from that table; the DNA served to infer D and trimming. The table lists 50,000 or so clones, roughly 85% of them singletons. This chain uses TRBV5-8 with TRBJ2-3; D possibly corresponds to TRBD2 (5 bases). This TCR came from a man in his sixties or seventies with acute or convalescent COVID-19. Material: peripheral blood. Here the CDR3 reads CASSLGRQVERDTQYF. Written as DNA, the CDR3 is TGTGCCAGCAGCTTGGGCCGTCAGGTAGAGCGGGATACGCAGTATTTT.